The 23 T cell receptor beta chains below were found in one sample sequenced in a study of cytomegalovirus exposure and HLA in healthy donors. The primer mix had 60 Vbeta and 13 Jbeta primers. Repertoires were generated with immunoSEQ multiplex PCR, while TCRdb's copy carries only in-frame clones and drops some. The profile shows 100,000 or so clones, 79% of them singletons. Sequencing was done on a sample of PBMCs. These receptors came from a female donor in good health and CMV-seropositive.

This chain joins TRBV10-2 and TRBJ1-1; 7 bases align to TRBD1. After removal of 6 bases from V and 5 bases from J, the junction contained 6 bases not matched to a gene. CDR1 is WSHSY and CDR2 is SAAADI in the germline V gene. The CDR3 sequence is 13 residues long. The CDR3 coding sequence is TGCGCCAGCAGCTCGACAGGGTGGACTGAAGCTTTCTTT. Its translation: CASSSTGWTEAFF.

The V gene is TRBV7-8, the J gene TRBJ2-7; 9 bases map to TRBD1. Germline-derived CDR1 and CDR2 are SGHVS and FQNEAQ. J gave up 10 bases and V 3 bases, and 7 bases lay outside the gene matches. This CDR3 comprises 13 residues. CDR3 sequence reads: CASSLRQGGFQYF. CDR3 DNA: TGTGCCAGCAGCTTGAGACAGGGGGGCTTCCAGTACTTC. Filled out from reference TRBV7-8 and TRBJ2-7, the complete variable domain reads GAGVSQSPRYKVAKRGQDVALRCDPISGHVSLFWYQQALGQGPEFLTYFQNEAQLDKSGLPSDRFFAERPEGSVSTLKIQRTQQEDSAVYLCASSLRQGGFQYFGPGTRLTVT.

The V and J genes are TRBV5-6 and TRBJ1-3; D remains unclear. Germline-derived CDR1 and CDR2 are SGHDT and YYEEEE. The CDR3 runs to 12 residues. V dropped 3 bases and J dropped 8 bases, with 9 bases sitting between them. CDR3 sequence (DNA): TGTGCCAGCAGCTCTAGGAGGGACACCATATATTTT. Its translation: CASSSRRDTIYF.

As DNA, the CDR3 is TGTGCCAGCAGTCAGGGAAACTATGGCTACACCTTC. It yields the protein CASSQGNYGYTF. V gene TRBV6-5 combines with J gene TRBJ1-2; TRBD1 is a possible D gene (5 bases). The length of the CDR3 is 12 residues. The V and J ends lost 5 bases and 2 bases respectively, with 6 bases between them. Germline V gene data show CDR1 as MNHEY and CDR2 as SVGAGI.

The J gene is TRBJ2-1, the V gene TRBV7-2, with 9 bases matching TRBD1. Trimming at V came to 7 bases and at J to 10 bases, leaving 20 bases not matched to a gene. The V gene's germline CDR1 is SGHTA and CDR2 FQGNSA. The CDR3 length is 17 residues. The CDR3 sequence: CASNSPSLRDRDGEQFF. CDR3 nucleotides: TGTGCCAGCAACAGTCCCAGCCTACGGGACAGGGATGGAGAGCAGTTCTTC.

The chain joins TRBV5-1 to TRBJ1-3; perhaps TRBD1 as D (5 bases). The CDR3 extends over 15 amino acids. CDR1 and CDR2 (germline): SGHRS, YFSETQ. V lost 0 bases, J lost 0 bases, and 7 bases lay in between. CDR3 nucleotide sequence: TGCGCCAGCAGCTTGGGGGGCAACTCTGGAAACACCATATATTTT. It translates to CASSLGGNSGNTIYF.

This chain joins TRBV19 and TRBJ2-2, with D possibly TRBD2 on 5 matching bases. V was trimmed by 3 bases and J by 5 bases, leaving 7 bases between them. Germline V gene lookup returns CDR1 LNHDA and CDR2 SQIVND (reference sequence). The CDR3 is made up of 13 amino acids. In nucleotides, the CDR3 is TGTGCCAGTAGTATCGGGGTTACCGGGGAGCTGTTTTTT. Its protein is CASSIGVTGELFF.

This clone was recorded only once. The rearrangement joins TRBV30 to TRBJ2-7, with D perhaps matching TRBD1 (7 bases). V lost 0 bases and J 5 bases, leaving 20 bases between the germline ends. The CDR3 spans 16 residues. Germline loops: CDR1 GTSNPN, CDR2 SVGIG (reference sequence). The CDR3 nucleotides are TGTGCCTGGAGTGTACGTGGCAGGGGGGTTCCCCACGAGCAGTACTTC. Translating gives CAWSVRGRGVPHEQYF.

This clone was observed a handful of times. This likely reflects a read error, since a far larger clone is one base away. This chain uses TRBV6-1 with TRBJ2-2; possible D gene TRBD2, 6 bases. Germline V lookup: CDR1 MNHNS, CDR2 SASEGT. CDR3 length equals 14 residues. CDR3 nucleotides: TGTGCCAGCAGGCGGGACGGAGACACCGGGCAGCTGTTTTTT. Protein sequence: CASRRDGDTGQLFF.

The genes are TRBV7-6 and TRBJ2-7; 7 bases align to TRBD2. V lost 1 base and J lost 0; bases outside the gene matches: 3. CDR1 and CDR2 from the germline V gene are SGHVS and FNYEAQ. The CDR3 runs 15 residues. The CDR3 here is CASSLGGGSSYEQYF. Here the CDR3 DNA reads TGTGCCAGCAGCTTAGGGGGGGGGAGCTCCTACGAGCAGTACTTC.

This chain joins TRBV9 and TRBJ2-1; TRBD2 matches 9 bases. The germline V gene encodes CDR1 SGDLS and CDR2 YYNGEE. The length of the CDR3 is 18 residues. The V gene end was trimmed by 0 bases and the J gene end by 1 base; junction bases not matched to a gene: 8. CDR3 bases: TGTGCCAGCAGCGTAGTGGGTAGCGGGAGTGTATCCTACAATGAGCAGTTCTTC. It translates to CASSVVGSGSVSYNEQFF.

V and J are TRBV11-2 and TRBJ2-5, with 9 bases lining up with TRBD2. Germline V gene lookup returns CDR1 SGHAT and CDR2 FQNNGV. The CDR3 has 16 amino acids. J lost 3 bases, V lost 1 base, and 6 bases had no gene match. In DNA form, the CDR3 reads TGTGCCAGCAGCTTAGGATGGCGGGGGGGGAAAGAGACCCAGTACTTC. Protein: CASSLGWRGGKETQYF.

The chain uses TRBV10-3 and TRBJ1-2, with D possibly matching TRBD1 (6 bases). The CDR3 length is 15 residues. Germline assignment: CDR1 ENHRY and CDR2 SYGVKD. The V and J ends lost 6 bases and 6 bases respectively, with 20 bases between them. CDR3 bases: TGTGCCATCAGCGGCCTGGCAGGGGAAGGAGATGGCTACACCTTC. Translating gives CAISGLAGEGDGYTF.

The J gene is TRBJ2-1, the V gene TRBV13; 13 positions agree with TRBD2. The J segment lost 3 bases and the V segment lost 5 bases, leaving 4 bases of the junction unmatched. Looked up from germline, CDR1 is PRHDT and CDR2 is FYEKMQ (reference sequence). The CDR3 has 16 residues. CDR3 sequence reads: CASSPRTSGSYNEQFF. The CDR3 DNA reads TGTGCCAGCAGCCCACGGACTAGCGGGAGCTACAATGAGCAGTTCTTC.

The chain is built from TRBV30 and TRBJ2-1, with D possibly matching TRBD2 (7 bases). The CDR3 consists of 15 residues. V lost 1 base and J lost 1, with 11 bases in between. The germline V gene has CDR1 GTSNPN and CDR2 SVGIG (reference sequence). CDR3 sequence reads: CAWSGGRGSYNEQFF. For the CDR3, the DNA is TGTGCCTGGAGTGGGGGGCGGGGGTCCTACAATGAGCAGTTCTTC.

The J gene is TRBJ2-7, the V gene TRBV7-2; 10 bases map to TRBD2. V dropped 5 bases and J dropped 5; count of bases not matched to a gene: 15. The CDR3 spans 17 residues. From germline, CDR1 is SGHTA and CDR2 FQGNSA. The CDR3 reads CASSLKATSGIGHEQYF. CDR3 coding DNA: TGTGCCAGCAGCCTCAAGGCCACTAGCGGGATTGGCCACGAGCAGTACTTC.

The chain recombines TRBV6-6 with TRBJ2-3; 9 nucleotides align to TRBD2. J lost 11 bases, V lost 2 bases, and 11 bases had no gene match. In germline, CDR1 is MNHNY, CDR2 SVGAGI (reference sequence). This CDR3 has 15 amino acids. The CDR3 is CASSYKVAGAGEQYF. For the CDR3, the DNA is TGTGCCAGCAGTTACAAGGTAGCGGGGGCTGGGGAGCAGTATTTT.

The chain is built from TRBV5-1 and TRBJ2-7; the match to TRBD1 covers 7 bases. The CDR3 contains 14 residues. Germline CDR1 is SGHRS and CDR2 is YFSETQ. The V segment lost 2 bases and the J segment 1 base; nucleotides outside the gene matches: 3. The CDR3 region is CASSFWTGSYEQYF. CDR3 nucleotides: TGCGCCAGCAGCTTCTGGACAGGATCCTACGAGCAGTACTTC. Full variable domain (missing parts from reference TRBV5-1 and TRBJ2-7): KAGVTQTPRYLIKTRGQQVTLSCSPISGHRSVSWYQQTPGQGLQFLFEYFSETQRNKGNFPGRFSGRQFSNSRSEMNVSTLELGDSALYLCASSFWTGSYEQYFGPGTRLTVT.

CDR3 protein: CAWRKAAGNYEQYF. For the CDR3, the DNA is TGTGCCTGGAGAAAGGCGGCGGGGAACTACGAGCAGTACTTC. The chain couples TRBV30 to TRBJ2-7; maybe TRBD2 (6 bases). V gave up 3 bases and J gave up 3 bases, with 15 bases separating them. The CDR3 runs to 14 residues. Looked up from germline, CDR1 is GTSNPN and CDR2 is SVGIG (reference sequence).

This chain links TRBV11-2 with TRBJ2-5, with 9 bases matching TRBD1. The DNA matches TRBJ2-7 better at its end, which makes the J call doubtful. The length of the CDR3 is 17 residues. Germline V gene lookup returns CDR1 SGHAT and CDR2 FQNNGV. Written as DNA, the CDR3 is TGTGCCAGCAGCTTAGGGGACAGGGTGGTTAACTCCTACGAGCAGTACTTC. Protein: CASSLGDRVVNSYEQYF.

J is TRBJ2-3 and V is TRBV11-3, with 12 bases identical to TRBD2. From germline, CDR1 is SGHNT and CDR2 YENEEA. With 2 bases clipped from V and 6 bases from J, the junction kept 3 bases outside the gene matches. This CDR3 has 15 amino acids. CDR3 sequence reads: CASSLLAGGPDTQYF. CDR3 nucleotides: TGTGCCAGCAGCTTACTAGCGGGGGGGCCTGATACGCAGTATTTT.

The rearrangement links TRBV7-8 to TRBJ1-5; D not certain. The V end lost 5 bases, the J end lost 0 bases, and 5 bases lay between the germline ends. Germline V gene sequence: CDR1 SGHVS, CDR2 FQNEAQ. The CDR3 is 13 residues long. CDR3 DNA: TGTGCCAGCAGCCCTTATAGCAATCAGCCCCAGCATTTT. This translates into CASSPYSNQPQHF.

The gene calls are TRBV18 and TRBJ2-5; possibly TRBD2 for D (5 bases). Germline CDR1 KGHSH, CDR2 LQKENI. The CDR3 totals 15 residues. With 0 bases removed from V and 2 bases from J, the gap between germline ends came to 10 bases. CDR3 bases: TGTGCCAGCTCACCACCCGGGAAGGAACAAGAGACCCAGTACTTC. This translates into CASSPPGKEQETQYF.